The sample holds many counts of the clone carrying this T cell receptor beta chain. The CDR3 contains 17 residues. Germline V gives CDR1 MNHEY, CDR2 SVGAGI. V trimming: 2 bases; J trimming: 6 bases; junction bases outside the gene matches: 9. One entry per CDR3 protein, called by TCRdb with MiXCR from the 5' RACE reads. The profile shows 80,000 to 95,000 distinct CDR3 sequences, approximately 15% of them singletons. This sample is drawn from a study of early T cells in non-severe SARS-CoV-2 infection. The gene calls are TRBV6-5 and TRBJ2-1, with TRBD2 matching 11 bases. The material sequenced was whole blood. This clonotype was obtained from an adult who was a healthcare worker with PCR-confirmed SARS-CoV-2 infection or an uninfected control (not recorded which). CDR3 protein: CASSYTPPGLAVNEQFF. The CDR3 nucleotides read TGTGCCAGCAGTTACACCCCACCGGGACTAGCGGTCAATGAGCAGTTCTTC.